The text below deals with one TCR beta chain. These data originate in a study of blood T cell repertoires in COVID-19. Across the whole study: Specimens from acute and convalescent COVID-19 originated in the United States, Italy and Spain. Nucleic acid was either cDNA or gDNA, and it came from T cells, B-cell-depleted T cells, or PBMCs.

Between the trimmed V and J ends, which lost 8 bases and 6 bases, there was a span of 11 bases. The germline V gene has CDR1 SEHNR and CDR2 FQNEAQ (reference sequence). The CDR3 totals 12 residues. Seattle patient enrollment occurred during active infection, with longitudinal follow-up thereafter. Per the authors' pipeline: Amplification of reference gene primers provided the estimated nucleated cell counts. Measured with immunoSEQ multiplex PCR; TCRdb has only the in-frame clones, and not every one. Clone size and V and J calls were adopted from that table, with D and trimming inferred from the DNA. The sample lists around 320,000 clones, around 92% occurring once.

The sequenced sample consisted of peripheral blood. The rearrangement joins TRBV7-9 to TRBJ1-3, with D maybe TRBD1 (5 bases). This sequence originates from a young woman with COVID-19, enrolled during active disease. Here the CDR3 reads CASYRWENTIYF. CDR3 DNA: TGTGCCAGCTACAGGTGGGAAAACACCATATATTTT.